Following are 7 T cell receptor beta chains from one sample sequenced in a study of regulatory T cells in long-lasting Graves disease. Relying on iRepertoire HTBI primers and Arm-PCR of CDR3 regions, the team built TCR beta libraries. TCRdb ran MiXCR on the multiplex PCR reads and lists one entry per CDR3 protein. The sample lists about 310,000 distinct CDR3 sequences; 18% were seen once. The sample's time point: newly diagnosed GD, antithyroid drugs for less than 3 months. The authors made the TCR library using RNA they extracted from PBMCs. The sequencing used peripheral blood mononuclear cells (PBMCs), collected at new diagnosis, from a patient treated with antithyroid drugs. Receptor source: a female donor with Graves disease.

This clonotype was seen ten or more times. The CDR3 protein is CASSFRLTIGVNQPQHF. In DNA, the CDR3 is TGTGCCAGCAGTTTTAGGCTCACGATCGGGGTCAATCAGCCCCAGCATTTT. The chain recombines TRBV12-3 or TRBV12-4 with TRBJ1-5; unclear D gene. V was clipped by 3 bases and J by 3 bases, with 18 bases between them. There are 17 residues in the CDR3.

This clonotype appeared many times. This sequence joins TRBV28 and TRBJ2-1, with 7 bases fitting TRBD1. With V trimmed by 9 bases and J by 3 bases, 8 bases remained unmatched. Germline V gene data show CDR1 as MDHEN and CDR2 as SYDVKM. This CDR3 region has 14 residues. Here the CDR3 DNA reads TGTGCCAGTACGCCAGGGGGTTACTACAATGAGCAGTTCTTC. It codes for CASTPGGYYNEQFF.

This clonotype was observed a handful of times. CDR3 amino acids: CASSAYRGLLEQYF. The CDR3 DNA reads as TGTGCCAGCAGCGCCTACAGGGGGCTGCTGGAGCAGTACTTC. This chain joins TRBV13 and TRBJ2-7; 9 positions match TRBD1. Germline assignment: CDR1 PRHDT and CDR2 FYEKMQ (reference sequence). V lost 5 bases, J lost 7 bases, and 9 bases stayed unmatched. This CDR3 region has 14 residues.

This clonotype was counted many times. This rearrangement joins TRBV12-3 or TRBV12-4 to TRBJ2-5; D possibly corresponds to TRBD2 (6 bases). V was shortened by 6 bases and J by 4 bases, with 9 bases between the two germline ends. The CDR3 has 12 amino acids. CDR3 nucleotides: TGTGCCAGCAGGGGGGGAGGAGAGACCCAGTACTTC. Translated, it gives CASRGGGETQYF.

CDR3 protein: CASRSLQGGGETQYF. Written as DNA, the CDR3 is TGTGCCAGCAGGTCTCTTCAGGGAGGTGGGGAGACCCAGTACTTC. The V call is TRBV12-3 or TRBV12-4, the J call TRBJ2-5; D is possibly TRBD2 (6 bases). Trimming stripped 6 bases from V and 5 bases from J, with 19 bases between. The CDR3 spans 15 residues.

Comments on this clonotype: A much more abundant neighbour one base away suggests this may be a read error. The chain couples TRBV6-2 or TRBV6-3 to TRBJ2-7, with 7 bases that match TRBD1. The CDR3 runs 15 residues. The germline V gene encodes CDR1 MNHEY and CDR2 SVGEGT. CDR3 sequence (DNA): TGTACCAGCAGTTACTGGGCAGGGGGTATATACGAGCAGTACTTC. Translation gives CTSSYWAGGIYEQYF.

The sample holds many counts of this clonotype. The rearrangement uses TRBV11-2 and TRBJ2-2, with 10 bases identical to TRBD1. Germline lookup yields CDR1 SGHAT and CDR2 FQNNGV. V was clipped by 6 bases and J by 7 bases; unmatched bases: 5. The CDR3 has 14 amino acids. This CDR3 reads CASRRQGASGELFF. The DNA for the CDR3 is TGTGCCAGCAGGCGACAGGGGGCTAGCGGGGAGCTGTTTTTT.